Here is one TCR beta chain with its context. Its target is unknown. This entry is derived from a study of T-cell memory formation after mild COVID-19. The V and J ends lost 4 bases and 0 bases, in that order; junction bases with no gene match: 3. Germline loops: CDR1 MNHEY, CDR2 SVGAGI. The CDR3 extends over 15 amino acids. MiXCR, run by TCRdb on the 5' RACE reads, gives a single entry per CDR3 protein. The sample has approximately 290,000 distinct CDR3 sequences; approximately 7.6% are singletons. Study outcomes and limitations: Mainly in CM and EM were contracting CD4+ clones; CD8+ were in EMRA.

The clonotype was recovered from a man aged 18 to 35 who had mild COVID-19 (a few samples of this study predate the infection). Cell type and time point are not known. The sample consisted of PBMCs or a T cell subset sorted from them (not recorded which). The rearrangement joins TRBV6-5 to TRBJ1-1; TRBD1 agrees at 9 bases. This CDR3 reads CASSSDRGLNTEAFF. The CDR3 DNA sequence: TGTGCCAGCAGTTCTGACAGGGGGTTGAACACTGAAGCTTTCTTT.